Sequencing of this T cell receptor beta chain was carried out in a study of blood T cells in healthy people across ages. Study findings and constraints: Diversity of TCR beta per million T cells declined in a roughly linear way with age. Samples with more naive T cells showed higher observed beta diversity.

Through a sample-barcoded 5' primer and a J-beta primer mix, a second PCR was run for about 7 to 12 cycles. A template-switch adaptor containing 12 random nucleotides labeled each cDNA molecule. Using its own MiXCR run on the 5' RACE reads, TCRdb lists one record per CDR3 protein. The repertoire holds 700,000 or so distinct CDR3 sequences, with about a fifth as singletons. CDR1 and CDR2 from the germline V gene are SGHDN and FVKESK. V shed 2 bases, J shed 3 bases, and the junction held 6 bases outside the gene matches. CDR3 length: 15 residues. This clonotype was seen a few times. Its antigen is unknown. Total RNA, at least 5.5 micrograms per sample, came from PBMCs.

The sequence was collected from a man aged 65 to 79 in good health. Sequenced material: blood. This chain joins TRBV14 and TRBJ1-2, with 7 bases matching TRBD1. The CDR3 loop reads CASSQRGQGDYGYTF. DNA of the CDR3: TGTGCCAGCAGCCAAAGGGGGCAGGGGGACTATGGCTACACCTTC. Full variable domain (missing parts from reference TRBV14 and TRBJ1-2): EAGVTQFPSHSVIEKGQTVTLRCDPISGHDNLYWYRRVMGKEIKFLLHFVKESKQDESGMPNNRFLAERTGGTYSTLKVQPAELEDSGVYFCASSQRGQGDYGYTFGSGTRLTVV.